This note documents a single T cell receptor beta chain sequence. What it binds is not known. The sample comes from a study of T cell responses to AZD1222 COVID-19 vaccine. General observations from the study: Targeting of unmutated variant regions was reportedly seen in nearly half of spike-specific TCRs. The study sampled repertoires only after the peak T cell response. Donors in the cohort were predominantly white British and more often female, and clonal diversity was possibly underestimated.

Here immunoSEQ multiplex PCR was the method, and the copy in TCRdb shows in-frame clones only, minus some. This sample has tens of thousands of clones, with 92% found just once. Second doses were pooled across both intervals (about 4 or about 12 weeks). The TCR originated in an adult who received the AZD1222 COVID-19 vaccine. The input for sequencing was peripheral blood, taken 28 days after the second AZD1222 dose.

The chain's CDR3 is CASSLQRASGSYEQYF. CDR3 coding DNA: TGTGCCAGCAGCCTCCAGAGGGCTAGCGGGAGCTACGAGCAGTACTTC. J is TRBJ2-7 and V is TRBV7-2; 10 bases match TRBD2. The length of the CDR3 is 16 residues. In germline, CDR1 is SGHTA, CDR2 FQGNSA. Trimming at V came to 5 bases and at J to 3 bases, leaving 10 bases not matched to a gene.